The source of this TCR beta chain is a study of early T cells in non-severe SARS-CoV-2 infection. Study context: Chains from this unsorted whole-blood bulk RNA could not be paired.

Germline-derived CDR1 and CDR2 are MDHEN and SYDVKM. Trimming removed 7 bases from V and 2 bases from J, with 14 bases in between. The CDR3 extends over 14 amino acids. TCRdb recomputed calls from the 5' RACE reads with MiXCR, one row per CDR3 protein. The data contain some 88,000 distinct CDR3 sequences, around 16% of them seen just once; the ten biggest clones take up approximately 5.1%. The sample holds a few counts of this clonotype. Its matching antigen is unknown. General observations from the study: Anti-spike CD8 responses were favored by VDJdb matching, which missed private and CD4 specificities.

Sequences were derived from whole blood, sampled at baseline. The TCR comes from an adult who was a healthcare worker with PCR-confirmed SARS-CoV-2 infection or an uninfected control (not recorded which). The chain uses TRBV28 and TRBJ2-5; D perhaps matches TRBD1 (6 bases). The chain's CDR3 is CASKVNTGQETQYF. The CDR3 DNA follows: TGTGCCAGCAAGGTTAACACAGGGCAAGAGACCCAGTACTTC.